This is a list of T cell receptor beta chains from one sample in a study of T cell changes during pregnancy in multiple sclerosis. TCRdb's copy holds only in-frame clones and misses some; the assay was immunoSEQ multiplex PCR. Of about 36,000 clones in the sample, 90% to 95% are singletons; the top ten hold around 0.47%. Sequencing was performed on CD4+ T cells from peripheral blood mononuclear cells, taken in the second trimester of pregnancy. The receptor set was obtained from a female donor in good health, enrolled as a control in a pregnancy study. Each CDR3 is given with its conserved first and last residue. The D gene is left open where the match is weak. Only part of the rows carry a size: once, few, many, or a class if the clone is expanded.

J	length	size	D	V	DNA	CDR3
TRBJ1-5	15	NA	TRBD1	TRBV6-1	TGTGCCAGCAGCACGACAGGGTCGGGCAATCAGCCCCAGCATTTT	CASSTTGSGNQPQHF
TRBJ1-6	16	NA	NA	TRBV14	TGTGCCAGCAGCCAAGGCCCGGGACAATGGTGGTCACCCCTCCACTTT	CASSQGPGQWWSPLHF
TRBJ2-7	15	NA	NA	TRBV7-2	TGTGCCAGCAGCTCCGCCCCTTCAGGGAACTACGAGCAGTACTTC	CASSSAPSGNYEQYF
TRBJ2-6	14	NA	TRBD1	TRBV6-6	TGTGCCAGCGGTACAAGGGGGCTTGCCAACGTCCTGACTTTC	CASGTRGLANVLTF
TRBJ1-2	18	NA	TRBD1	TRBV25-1	TGTGCCAGCAGTGGACAATTCATACTGGGACAGACCAACTATGGCTACACCTTC	CASSGQFILGQTNYGYTF
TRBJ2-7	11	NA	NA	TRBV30	TGTGCCTGGAGTGTTTCCAGCGAGCAGTACTTC	CAWSVSSEQYF
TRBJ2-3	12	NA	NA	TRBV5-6	TGTGCCAGCAGACAGAACACAGATACGCAGTATTTT	CASRQNTDTQYF
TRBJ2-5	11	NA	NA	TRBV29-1	TGCAGCGCCCGGGTAGGAGAGACCCAGTACTTC	CSARVGETQYF
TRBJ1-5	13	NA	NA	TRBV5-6	TGTGCCAGCAGCTTGGGCAGGAATCAGCCCCAGCATTTT	CASSLGRNQPQHF
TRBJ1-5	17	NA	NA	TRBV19	TGTGCCAGTAGTCCCAAGGTGGGGGCGATTAGGAATCAGCCCCAGCATTTT	CASSPKVGAIRNQPQHF
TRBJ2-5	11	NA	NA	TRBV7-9	TGTGCCAGCAGCGGAGGAGAGACCCAGTACTTC	CASSGGETQYF
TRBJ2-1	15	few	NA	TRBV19	TGTGCCAGTAGTTCTGACAGAAGCTCCTACAATGAGCAGTTCTTC	CASSSDRSSYNEQFF
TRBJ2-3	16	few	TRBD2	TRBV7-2	TGTGCCAGCAGCCGTTGGACTAGCGGGGGCACAGATACGCAGTATTTT	CASSRWTSGGTDTQYF
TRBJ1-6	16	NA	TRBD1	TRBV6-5	TGTGCCAGCAGTTACCGACAGGGAGAGTATAATTCACCCCTCCACTTT	CASSYRQGEYNSPLHF
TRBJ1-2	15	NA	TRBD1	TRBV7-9	TGTGCCAGCAGCCCTTCCCCGCGGACAGGGTATGGCTACACCTTC	CASSPSPRTGYGYTF
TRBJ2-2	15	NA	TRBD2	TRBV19	TGTGCCAGTAGTTCGGGCGCGGGAGTGGCCGGGGAGCTGTTTTTT	CASSSGAGVAGELFF
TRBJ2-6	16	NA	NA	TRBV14	TGTGCCAGCAGTCCCTACCACTTCTCTGGGGCCAACGTCCTGACTTTC	CASSPYHFSGANVLTF
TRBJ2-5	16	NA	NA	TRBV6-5	TGTGCCAGCAGTTACTCGTATTCGGGGGGCGGGGAGACCCAGTACTTC	CASSYSYSGGGETQYF
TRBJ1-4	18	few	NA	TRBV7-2	TGTGCCAGCAGCCCAGGACGGACAGCGCTTGCAACTAATGAAAAACTGTTTTTT	CASSPGRTALATNEKLFF
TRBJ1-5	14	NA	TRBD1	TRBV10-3	TGTGCCATCAGTGCGGGACAGGGAAATCAGCCCCAGCATTTT	CAISAGQGNQPQHF
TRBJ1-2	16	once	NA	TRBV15	TGTGCCACCAGCAGAGACACCGTCAGGGGCGCGAGGGGCTACACCTTC	CATSRDTVRGARGYTF
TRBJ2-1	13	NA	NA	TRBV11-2	TGTGCCAGCAGCTTAGAATCATCGGCAGGGCAGTTCTTC	CASSLESSAGQFF
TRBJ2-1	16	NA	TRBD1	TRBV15	TGTGCCACCAGCCCTCCCCGGCAGGGGGCGCGGAATGAGCAGTTCTTC	CATSPPRQGARNEQFF
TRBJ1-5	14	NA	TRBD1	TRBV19	TGTGCCAGTAGTACACAGGGGGCCAAGCAGCCCCAGCATTTT	CASSTQGAKQPQHF
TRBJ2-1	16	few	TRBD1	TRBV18	TGTGCCAGCTCACCACTATACCGGGACAGTCACAATGAGCAGTTCTTC	CASSPLYRDSHNEQFF
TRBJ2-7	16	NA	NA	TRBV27	TGTGCCAGCAGTTTATTCCCCAGGGGGGTATCCTACGAGCAGTACTTC	CASSLFPRGVSYEQYF
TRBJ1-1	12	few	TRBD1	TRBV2	TGTGCCAGCGACAGGGAGATGGGTGAAGCTTTCTTT	CASDREMGEAFF
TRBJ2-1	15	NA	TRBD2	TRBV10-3	TGTGCCTCAGGAGAGGGACTAGCGGGAGTCAATGAGCAGTTCTTC	CASGEGLAGVNEQFF
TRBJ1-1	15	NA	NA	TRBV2	TGTGCCAGCAGGATCCCGGGACTTTTGAACACTGAAGCTTTCTTT	CASRIPGLLNTEAFF
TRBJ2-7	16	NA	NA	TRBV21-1	TGTGCCAGCAGCCATCTAGCGTGGACTCCCCTCTACGAGCAGTACTTC	CASSHLAWTPLYEQYF
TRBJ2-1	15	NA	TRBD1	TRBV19	TGTGCCAGTAGTATGGACAGGGGCTCCTACAATGAGCAGTTCTTC	CASSMDRGSYNEQFF
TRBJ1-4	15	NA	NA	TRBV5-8	TGTGCCAGCAGCTTGGGGCTAAGAGGAGACGAAAAACTGTTTTTT	CASSLGLRGDEKLFF
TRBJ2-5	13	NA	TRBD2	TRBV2	TGTGCCAGCAGTGAACTAGCGGGGGGGACCCAGTACTTC	CASSELAGGTQYF
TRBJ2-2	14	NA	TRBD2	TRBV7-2	TGTGCCAGCAGAAGGACTAGCGGGACCGGGGAGCTGTTTTTT	CASRRTSGTGELFF
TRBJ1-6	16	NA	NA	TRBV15	TGTGCCACCAGCAGAGAACACAGCTCCTATAATTCACCCCTCCACTTT	CATSREHSSYNSPLHF
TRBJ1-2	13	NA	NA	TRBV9	TGTGCCAGCAGCGTAGAACAGGACTATGGCTACACCTTC	CASSVEQDYGYTF
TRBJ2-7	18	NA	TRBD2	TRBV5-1	TGCGCCAGCAGCTTATTCTGGGGGGCTAGCGGGAGTGACTACGAGCAGTACTTC	CASSLFWGASGSDYEQYF
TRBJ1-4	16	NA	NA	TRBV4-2	TGTGCCAGCAGCCAAGATCGGCAGGGGTTTCATGAAAAACTGTTTTTT	CASSQDRQGFHEKLFF
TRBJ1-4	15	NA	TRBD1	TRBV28	TGTGCCAGCAGTTCTACCGGGACAGATAATGAAAAACTGTTTTTT	CASSSTGTDNEKLFF
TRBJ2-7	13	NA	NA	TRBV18	TGTGCCAGCTCACCGGACAGATCCTACGAGCAGTACTTC	CASSPDRSYEQYF
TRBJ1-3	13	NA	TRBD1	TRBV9	TGTGCCAGCAGCGCAGGGGGGGGAAACACCATATATTTT	CASSAGGGNTIYF
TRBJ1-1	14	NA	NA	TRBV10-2	TGCGCCAGCAGCCCCGGGACAAGGAACACTGAAGCTTTCTTT	CASSPGTRNTEAFF
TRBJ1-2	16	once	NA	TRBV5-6	TGTGCCAGCACTCTCCCGGGGTCCCTTAATATTTATGGCTACACCTTC	CASTLPGSLNIYGYTF
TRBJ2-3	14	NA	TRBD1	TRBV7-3	TGTGCCAGCAGCTTAACGAGGGGGCCGGATACGCAGTATTTT	CASSLTRGPDTQYF
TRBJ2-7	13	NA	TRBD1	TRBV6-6	TGTGCCAGCAGGGGACAGGGGGCCTACGAGCAGTACTTC	CASRGQGAYEQYF
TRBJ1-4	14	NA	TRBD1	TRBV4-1	TGCGCCAGCAGCCAAGTCGGACAGGGGAGAAAACTGTTTTTT	CASSQVGQGRKLFF
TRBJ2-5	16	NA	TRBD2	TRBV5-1	TGCGCCAGCAGTTACCGGGGGGGACTAGTCCGGGAGACCCAGTACTTC	CASSYRGGLVRETQYF
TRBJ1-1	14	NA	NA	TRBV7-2	TGTGCCAGCAGCAGGACAGAATTGAACACTGAAGCTTTCTTT	CASSRTELNTEAFF